This T cell receptor beta chain was recorded in a study of PD-L1 blockade in urothelial cancer. Study context: Patients had been given 0 to 3 earlier chemotherapy regimens. Blood underwent analysis 3 weeks (second dose) and 6 weeks after treatment began. Median T cell yield per blood sample was 120,000 to 150,000 cells.

Time point described: pretreatment peripheral blood. V lost 4 bases to trimming and J lost 0 bases, with 8 bases between them. Germline CDR1 and CDR2: SQVTM and ANQGSEA. The CDR3 runs to 13 residues. The protocol was immunoSEQ multiplex PCR, while the TCRdb copy is restricted to in-frame clones and leaves out a portion. The repertoire holds approximately 67,000 clones, with 86% as singletons. The source material was PBMCs, sampled around atezolizumab (anti-PD-L1) treatment. The chain couples TRBV29-1 to TRBJ2-3; no reliable D call. This sequence originates from a man aged 60 to 69 with urothelial cancer. The CDR3 bases are TGCAGCGTTGTACATTATAGCACAGATACGCAGTATTTT. Translating it yields CSVVHYSTDTQYF.